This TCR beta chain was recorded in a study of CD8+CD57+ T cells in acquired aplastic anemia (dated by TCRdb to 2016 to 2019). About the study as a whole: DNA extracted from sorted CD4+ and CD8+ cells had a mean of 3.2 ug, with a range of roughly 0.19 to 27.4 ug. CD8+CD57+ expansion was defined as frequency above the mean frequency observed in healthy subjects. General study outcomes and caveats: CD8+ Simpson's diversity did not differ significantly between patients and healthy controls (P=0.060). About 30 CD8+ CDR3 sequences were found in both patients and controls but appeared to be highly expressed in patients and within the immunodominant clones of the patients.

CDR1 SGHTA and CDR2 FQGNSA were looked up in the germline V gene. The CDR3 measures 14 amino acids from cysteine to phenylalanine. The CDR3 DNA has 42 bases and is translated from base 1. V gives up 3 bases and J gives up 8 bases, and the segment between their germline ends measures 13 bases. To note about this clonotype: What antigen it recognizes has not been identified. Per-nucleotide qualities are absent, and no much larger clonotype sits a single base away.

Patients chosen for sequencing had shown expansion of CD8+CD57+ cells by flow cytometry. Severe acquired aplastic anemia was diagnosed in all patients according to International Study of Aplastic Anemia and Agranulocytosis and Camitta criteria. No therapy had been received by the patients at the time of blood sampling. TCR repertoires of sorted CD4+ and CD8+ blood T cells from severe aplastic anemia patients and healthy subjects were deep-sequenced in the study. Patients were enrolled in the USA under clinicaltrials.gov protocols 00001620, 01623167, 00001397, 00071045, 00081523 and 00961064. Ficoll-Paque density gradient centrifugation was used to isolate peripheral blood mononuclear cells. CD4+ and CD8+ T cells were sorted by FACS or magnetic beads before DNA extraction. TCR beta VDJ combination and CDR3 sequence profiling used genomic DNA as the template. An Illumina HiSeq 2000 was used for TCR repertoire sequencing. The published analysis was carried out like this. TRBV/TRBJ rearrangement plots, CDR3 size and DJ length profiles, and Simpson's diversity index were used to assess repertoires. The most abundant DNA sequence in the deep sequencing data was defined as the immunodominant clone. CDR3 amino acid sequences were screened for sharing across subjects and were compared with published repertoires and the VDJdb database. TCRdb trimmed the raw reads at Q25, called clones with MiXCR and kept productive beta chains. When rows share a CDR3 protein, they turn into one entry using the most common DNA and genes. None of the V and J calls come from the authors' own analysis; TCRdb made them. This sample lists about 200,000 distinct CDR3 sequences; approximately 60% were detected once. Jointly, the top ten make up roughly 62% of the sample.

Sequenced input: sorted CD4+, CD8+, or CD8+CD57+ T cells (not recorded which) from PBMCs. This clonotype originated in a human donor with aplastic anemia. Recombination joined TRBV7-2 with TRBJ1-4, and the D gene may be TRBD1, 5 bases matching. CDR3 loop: CASSLASGGEKLFF. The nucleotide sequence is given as TGTGCCAGCAGCTTGGCTAGCGGGGGGGAAAAACTGTTTTTT.